This T cell receptor beta chain was found in a study of cytomegalovirus exposure and HLA in healthy donors. Regarding the study as a whole: Further analysis was carried out later, and it showed several of the most significant clusters appearing linked to common viral pathogens. Looking again later, the authors saw that most CMV-associated TCR beta chains seemed HLA-restricted. Prediction of most subjects' HLA-A and HLA-B alleles by TCR beta sequences was reportedly accurate.

For this clone: The antigen is undetermined.

This CDR3 contains 15 residues. The germline V gene encodes CDR1 LNHDA and CDR2 SQIVND (reference sequence). Trimming removed 3 bases from V and 6 bases from J, with 14 bases in between. Researchers ran the PCR with 60 Vbeta and 13 Jbeta primers. The repertoire was sequenced with immunoSEQ multiplex PCR; TCRdb's copy has only in-frame clones and lacks some. In the table there are about 160,000 clones, approximately 78% of which are singletons. The chain links TRBV19 to TRBJ2-2; D gene ambiguous. The sample consisted of PBMCs. This receptor was obtained from a male donor in good health and CMV-seropositive. Here the CDR3 DNA reads TGTGCCAGTAGTATCCTGAACTCTCGGGCCGGGGAGCTGTTTTTT. Amino acid sequence: CASSILNSRAGELFF. The full variable domain, in which reference TRBV19 and TRBJ2-2 provide the parts outside the CDR3, is DGGITQSPKYLFRKEGQNVTLSCEQNLNHDAMYWYRQDPGQGLRLIYYSQIVNDFQKGDIAEGYSVSREKKESFPLTVTSAQKNPTAFYLCASSILNSRAGELFFGEGSRLTVL.